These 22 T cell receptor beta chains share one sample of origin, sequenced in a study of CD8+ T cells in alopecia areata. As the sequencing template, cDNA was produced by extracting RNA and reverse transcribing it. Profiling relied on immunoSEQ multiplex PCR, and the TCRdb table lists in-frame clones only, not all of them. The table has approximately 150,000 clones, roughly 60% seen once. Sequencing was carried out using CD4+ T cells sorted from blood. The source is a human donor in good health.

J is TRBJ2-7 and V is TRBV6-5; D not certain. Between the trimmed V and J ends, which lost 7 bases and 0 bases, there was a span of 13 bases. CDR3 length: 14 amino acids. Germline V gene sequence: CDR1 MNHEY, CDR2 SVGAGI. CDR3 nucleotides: TGTGCCAGCAAACTGGACCTGAGCTCCTACGAGCAGTACTTC. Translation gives CASKLDLSSYEQYF.

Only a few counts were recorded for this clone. The CDR3 loop is CATKDRAGANVLTF. The CDR3 DNA reads TGCGCCACAAAAGACAGGGCTGGGGCCAACGTCCTGACTTTC. The V call is TRBV10-2, the J call TRBJ2-6; 7 bases map to TRBD1. This CDR3 is 14 amino acids long. Germline CDR1 and CDR2: WSHSY and SAAADI. V was clipped by 10 bases and J by 2 bases; unmatched bases: 5.

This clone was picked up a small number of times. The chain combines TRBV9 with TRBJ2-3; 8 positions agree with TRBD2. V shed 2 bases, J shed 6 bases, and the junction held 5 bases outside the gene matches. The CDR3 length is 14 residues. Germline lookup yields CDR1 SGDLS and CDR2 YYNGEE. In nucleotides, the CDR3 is TGTGCCAGCAGCGTCCAAGCGGGAGTTGATACGCAGTATTTT. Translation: CASSVQAGVDTQYF.

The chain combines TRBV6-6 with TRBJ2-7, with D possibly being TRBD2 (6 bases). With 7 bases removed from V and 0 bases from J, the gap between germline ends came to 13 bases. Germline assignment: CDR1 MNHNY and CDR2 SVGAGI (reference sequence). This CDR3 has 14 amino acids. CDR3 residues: CASTQTSLSYEQYF. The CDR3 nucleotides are TGTGCCAGCACCCAGACTAGTCTCTCCTACGAGCAGTACTTC.

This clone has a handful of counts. The CDR3 here is CASSFGGNTEAFF. As DNA, the CDR3 is TGTGCCAGCAGCTTTGGAGGCAACACTGAAGCTTTCTTT. The rearrangement links TRBV7-2 to TRBJ1-1, with D hard to call. This CDR3 is built from 13 residues. Trimming pared 3 bases from V and 2 bases from J, leaving 7 bases between. CDR1 is SGHTA and CDR2 is FQGNSA in the germline V gene.

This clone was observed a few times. The DNA of the CDR3 is TGTGCCAGCGGGACGTCTGGGGCCAACGTCCTGACTTTC. This codes for CASGTSGANVLTF. V is TRBV28 and J is TRBJ2-6; D assignment may be TRBD1 or TRBD2 (5 bases each). The CDR3 contains 13 residues. Germline V lookup: CDR1 MDHEN, CDR2 SYDVKM. The ends were cut back, 8 bases at V and 1 base at J, with 6 bases in the middle.

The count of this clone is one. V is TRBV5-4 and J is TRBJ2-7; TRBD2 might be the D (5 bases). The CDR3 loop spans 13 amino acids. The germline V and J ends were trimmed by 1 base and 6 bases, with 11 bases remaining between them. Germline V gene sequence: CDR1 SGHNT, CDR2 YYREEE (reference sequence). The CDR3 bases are TGTGCCAGCAGCTTGCGGGGAGCCTTCGAGCAGTACTTC. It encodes CASSLRGAFEQYF.

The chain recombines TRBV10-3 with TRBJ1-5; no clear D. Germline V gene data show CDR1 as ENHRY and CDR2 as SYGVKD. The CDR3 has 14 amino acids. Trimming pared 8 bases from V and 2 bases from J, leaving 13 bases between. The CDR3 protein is CAIASERGNQPQHF. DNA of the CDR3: TGTGCCATCGCTAGTGAACGGGGCAATCAGCCCCAGCATTTT.

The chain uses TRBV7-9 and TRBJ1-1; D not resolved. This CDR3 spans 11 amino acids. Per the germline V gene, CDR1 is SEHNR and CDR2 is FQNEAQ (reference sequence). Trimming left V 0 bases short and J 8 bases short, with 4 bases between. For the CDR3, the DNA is TGTGCCAGCAGCTTAGCGAGAGAAGCTTTCTTT. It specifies CASSLAREAFF.

The CDR3 nucleotides are TGCAGCGTAGCCGGTAGCGGGCCGACGGCCGATGAGCAGTTCTTC. Residues: CSVAGSGPTADEQFF. This chain links TRBV29-1 with TRBJ2-1, with TRBD2 identical over 7 bases. The germline V gene has CDR1 SQVTM and CDR2 ANQGSEA. Germline trimming cut 6 bases from V and 8 bases from J; bases unmatched to any gene: 16. The CDR3 is 15 residues long.

CDR3 DNA sequence: TGTGCCAGCAGTTACCTACAGGGAAACTATGGCTACACCTTC. It yields the protein CASSYLQGNYGYTF. The gene calls are TRBV6-5 and TRBJ1-2; D perhaps matches TRBD1 (6 bases). This CDR3 is 14 amino acids long. V was shortened by 2 bases and J by 2 bases, with 9 bases between the two germline ends. Germline V lookup: CDR1 MNHEY, CDR2 SVGAGI.

The CDR3 spells CASSQEFRRLFF. Here the CDR3 DNA reads TGTGCCAGCAGCCAAGAGTTCCGTCGACTGTTTTTT. The chain joins TRBV14 to TRBJ1-4, with unresolved D. The V end lost 0 bases, the J end lost 13 bases, and 9 bases lay between the germline ends. Germline CDR1 reads SGHDN; CDR2 reads FVKESK. This CDR3 is 12 amino acids long.

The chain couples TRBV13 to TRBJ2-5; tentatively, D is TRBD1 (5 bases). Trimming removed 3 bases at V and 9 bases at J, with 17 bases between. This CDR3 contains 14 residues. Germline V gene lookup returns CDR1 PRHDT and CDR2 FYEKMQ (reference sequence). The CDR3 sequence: CASSFLQGKGSQYF. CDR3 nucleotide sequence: TGTGCCAGCAGCTTCCTTCAGGGAAAGGGGTCCCAGTACTTC.

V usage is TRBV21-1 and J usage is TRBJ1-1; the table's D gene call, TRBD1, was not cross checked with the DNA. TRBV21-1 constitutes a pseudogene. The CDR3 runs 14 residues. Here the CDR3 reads CAKRQGDMNTEAFF. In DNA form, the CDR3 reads TGTGCCAAGCGACAGGGGGACATGAACACTGAAGCTTTCTTT.

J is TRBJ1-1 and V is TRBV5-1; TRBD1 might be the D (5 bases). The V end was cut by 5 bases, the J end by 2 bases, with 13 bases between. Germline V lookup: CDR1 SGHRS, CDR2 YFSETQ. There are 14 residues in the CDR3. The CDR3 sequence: CASRQDSVNTEAFF. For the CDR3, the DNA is TGCGCCAGCAGACAAGACAGCGTAAACACTGAAGCTTTCTTT.

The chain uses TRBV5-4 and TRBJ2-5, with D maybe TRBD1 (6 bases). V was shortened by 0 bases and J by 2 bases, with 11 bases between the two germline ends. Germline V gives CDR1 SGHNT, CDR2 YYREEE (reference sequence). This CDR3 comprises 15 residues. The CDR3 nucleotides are TGTGCCAGCAGCTTGGCCGGGCAGGGGCAAGAGACCCAGTACTTC. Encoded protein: CASSLAGQGQETQYF.

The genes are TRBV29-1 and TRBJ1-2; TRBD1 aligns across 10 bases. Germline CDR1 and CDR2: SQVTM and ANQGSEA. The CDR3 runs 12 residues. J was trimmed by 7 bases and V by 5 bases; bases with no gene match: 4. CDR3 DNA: TGCAGCGTTCGGGACAGGGGCTCTGGCTACACCTTC. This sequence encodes CSVRDRGSGYTF.

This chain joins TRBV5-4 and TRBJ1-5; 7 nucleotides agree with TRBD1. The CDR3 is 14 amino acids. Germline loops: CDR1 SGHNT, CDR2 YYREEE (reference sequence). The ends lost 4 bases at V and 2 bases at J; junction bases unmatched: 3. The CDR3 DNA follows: TGTGCCAGCAGCCGAGACAGGGGCAATCAGCCCCAGCATTTT. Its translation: CASSRDRGNQPQHF.

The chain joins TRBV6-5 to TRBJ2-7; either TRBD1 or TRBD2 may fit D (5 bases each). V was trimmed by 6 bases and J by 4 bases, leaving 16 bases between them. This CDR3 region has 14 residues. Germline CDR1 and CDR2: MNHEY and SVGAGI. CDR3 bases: TGTGCCAGCAGGCTCCGGGACGCCACTTACGAGCAGTACTTC. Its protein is CASRLRDATYEQYF.

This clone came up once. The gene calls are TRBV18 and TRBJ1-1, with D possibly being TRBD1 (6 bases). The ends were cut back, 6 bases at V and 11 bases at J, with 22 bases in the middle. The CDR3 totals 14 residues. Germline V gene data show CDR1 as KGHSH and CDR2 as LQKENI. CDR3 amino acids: CASSSQVGQTVAFF. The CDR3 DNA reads TGTGCCAGCTCTTCACAGGTTGGACAGACGGTGGCTTTCTTT.

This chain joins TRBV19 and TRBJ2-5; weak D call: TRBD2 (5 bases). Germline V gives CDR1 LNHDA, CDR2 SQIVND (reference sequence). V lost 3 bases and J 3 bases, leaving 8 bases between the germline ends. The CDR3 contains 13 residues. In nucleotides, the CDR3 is TGTGCCAGTAGTATTCGGGGAGAAGAGACCCAGTACTTC. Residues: CASSIRGEETQYF.

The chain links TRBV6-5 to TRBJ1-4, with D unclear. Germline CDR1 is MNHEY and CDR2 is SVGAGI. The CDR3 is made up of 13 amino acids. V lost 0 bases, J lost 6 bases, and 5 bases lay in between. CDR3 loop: CASSYSIDEKLFF. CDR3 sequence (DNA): TGTGCCAGCAGTTACTCGATTGATGAAAAACTGTTTTTT.